What follows is one T cell receptor (beta chain) and its context. The CDR3 length is 15 residues. The V and J ends lost 0 bases and 0 bases respectively, with 8 bases between them. The V gene's germline CDR1 is SGDLS and CDR2 YYNGEE. Authors' data handling: It was from reference gene primer amplification that nucleated cell counts were estimated. Sequencing was performed with immunoSEQ multiplex PCR; in TCRdb, only in-frame clones are kept and a portion is missing. V and J calls and clone size are given by that table; D and trimming were obtained from the DNA. The data contain around 270,000 clones, 80% to 90% of them singletons. The data were obtained in a study of blood T cell repertoires in COVID-19. Background on the study: Spain, Italy and the United States supplied samples that represented acute and convalescent COVID-19. Nucleic acid was either cDNA or gDNA, and it came from T cells, B-cell-depleted T cells, or PBMCs.

The chain combines TRBV9 with TRBJ2-3, with a weak D call TRBD2 (5 bases). Sequencing was carried out using peripheral blood. The source is a man aged 25-45 years with active or convalescent COVID-19. In DNA form, the CDR3 reads TGTGCCAGCAGCGTAGAACTAGTCAGCACAGATACGCAGTATTTT. Its protein product is CASSVELVSTDTQYF.